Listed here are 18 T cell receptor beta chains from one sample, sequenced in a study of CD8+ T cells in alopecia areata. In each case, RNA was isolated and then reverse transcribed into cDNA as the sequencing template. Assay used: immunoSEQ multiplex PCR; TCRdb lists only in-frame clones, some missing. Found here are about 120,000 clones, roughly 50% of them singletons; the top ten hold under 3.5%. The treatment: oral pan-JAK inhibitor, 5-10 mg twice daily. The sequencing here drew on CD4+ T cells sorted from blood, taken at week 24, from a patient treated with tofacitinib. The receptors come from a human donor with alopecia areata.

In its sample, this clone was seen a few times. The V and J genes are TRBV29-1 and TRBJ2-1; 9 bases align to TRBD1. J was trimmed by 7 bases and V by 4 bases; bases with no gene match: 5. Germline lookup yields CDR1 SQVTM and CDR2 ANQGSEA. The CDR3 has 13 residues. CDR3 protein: CSVVETGGNEQFF. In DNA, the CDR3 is TGCAGCGTTGTGGAGACAGGGGGTAATGAGCAGTTCTTC.

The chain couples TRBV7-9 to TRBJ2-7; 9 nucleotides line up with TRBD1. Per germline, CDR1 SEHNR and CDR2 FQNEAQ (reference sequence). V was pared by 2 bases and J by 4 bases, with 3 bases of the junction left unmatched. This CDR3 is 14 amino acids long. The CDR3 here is CASSLSGTGYEQYF. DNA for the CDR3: TGTGCCAGCAGCTTATCCGGGACAGGGTACGAGCAGTACTTC.

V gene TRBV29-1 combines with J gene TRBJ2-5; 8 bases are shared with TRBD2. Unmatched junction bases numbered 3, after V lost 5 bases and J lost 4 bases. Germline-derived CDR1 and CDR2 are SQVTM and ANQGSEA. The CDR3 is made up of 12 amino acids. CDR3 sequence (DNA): TGCAGCGTTCTGACTAGCGTAGAGACCCAGTACTTC. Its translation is CSVLTSVETQYF. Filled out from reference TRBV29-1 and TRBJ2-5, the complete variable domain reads SAVISQKPSRDICQRGTSLTIQCQVDSQVTMMFWYRQQPGQSLTLIATANQGSEATYESGFVIDKFPISRPNLTFSTLTVSNMSPEDSSIYLCSVLTSVETQYFGPGTRLLVL.

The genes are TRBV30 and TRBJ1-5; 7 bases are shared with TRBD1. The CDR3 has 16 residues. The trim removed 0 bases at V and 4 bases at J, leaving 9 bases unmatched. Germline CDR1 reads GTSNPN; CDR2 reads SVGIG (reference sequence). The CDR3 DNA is TGTGCCTGGAGTGTACCAGGGCAGGGGGGAAATCAGCCCCAGCATTTT. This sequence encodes CAWSVPGQGGNQPQHF.

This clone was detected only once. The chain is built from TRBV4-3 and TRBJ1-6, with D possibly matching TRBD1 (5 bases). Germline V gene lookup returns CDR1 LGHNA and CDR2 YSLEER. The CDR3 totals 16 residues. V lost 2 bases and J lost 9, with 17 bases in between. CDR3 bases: TGCGCCAGCAGCCAAACACCCCAAGGGGACGGTTCACCCCTCCACTTT. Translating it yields CASSQTPQGDGSPLHF.

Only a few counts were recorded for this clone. The CDR3 DNA reads as TGCGCCAGCAAGGGTGAGATGAACACTGAAGCTTTCTTT. It yields the protein CASKGEMNTEAFF. The chain is built from TRBV5-1 and TRBJ1-1; unclear D gene. V gave up 6 bases and J gave up 0 bases, with 9 bases separating them. CDR3 length equals 13 residues. CDR1 is SGHRS, CDR2 YFSETQ, per germline.

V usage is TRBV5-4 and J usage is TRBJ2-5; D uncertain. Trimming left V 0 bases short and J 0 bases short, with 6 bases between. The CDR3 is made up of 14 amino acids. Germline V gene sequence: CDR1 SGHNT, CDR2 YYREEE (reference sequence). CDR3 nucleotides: TGTGCCAGCAGCTTGGGAACAGACCAAGAGACCCAGTACTTC. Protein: CASSLGTDQETQYF.

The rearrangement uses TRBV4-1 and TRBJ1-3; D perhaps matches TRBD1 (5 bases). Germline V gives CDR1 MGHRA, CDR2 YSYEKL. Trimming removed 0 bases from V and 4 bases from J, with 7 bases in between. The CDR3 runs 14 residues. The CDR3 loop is CASSQDWDGNTIYF. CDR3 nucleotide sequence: TGCGCCAGCAGCCAAGATTGGGACGGAAACACCATATATTTT.

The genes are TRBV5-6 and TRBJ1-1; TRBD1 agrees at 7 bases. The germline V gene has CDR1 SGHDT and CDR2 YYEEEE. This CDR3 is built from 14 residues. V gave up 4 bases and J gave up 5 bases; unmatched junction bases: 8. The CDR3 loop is CASSPTGLGTEAFF. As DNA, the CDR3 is TGTGCCAGCAGCCCGACAGGGTTGGGTACTGAAGCTTTCTTT.

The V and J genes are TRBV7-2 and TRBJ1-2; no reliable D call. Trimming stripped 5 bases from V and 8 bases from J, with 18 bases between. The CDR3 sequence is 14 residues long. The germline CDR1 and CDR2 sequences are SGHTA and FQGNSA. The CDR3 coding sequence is TGTGCCAGCAGCCCAATCGAATCAACGGGGGGCTACACCTTC. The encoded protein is CASSPIESTGGYTF.

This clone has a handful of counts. CDR3 region: CASSPGQGARGYTF. Written as DNA, the CDR3 is TGTGCCAGTAGCCCAGGACAGGGAGCCAGAGGCTACACCTTC. This chain joins TRBV19 and TRBJ1-2, with 8 bases fitting TRBD1. V gave up 6 bases and J gave up 8 bases; unmatched junction bases: 11. CDR3 length: 14 residues. Germline CDR1 is LNHDA and CDR2 is SQIVND (reference sequence).

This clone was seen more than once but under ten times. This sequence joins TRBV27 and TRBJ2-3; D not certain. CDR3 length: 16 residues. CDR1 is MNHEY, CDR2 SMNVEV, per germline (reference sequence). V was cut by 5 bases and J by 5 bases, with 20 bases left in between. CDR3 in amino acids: CASSPSPVQALDTQYF. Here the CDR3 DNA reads TGTGCCAGCAGTCCAAGCCCGGTTCAGGCCCTAGATACGCAGTATTTT.

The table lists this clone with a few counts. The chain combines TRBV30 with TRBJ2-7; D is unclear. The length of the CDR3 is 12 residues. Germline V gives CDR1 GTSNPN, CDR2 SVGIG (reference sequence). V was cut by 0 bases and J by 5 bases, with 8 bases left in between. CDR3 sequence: CAWSVGVDEQYF. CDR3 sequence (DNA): TGTGCCTGGAGTGTAGGAGTGGACGAGCAGTACTTC.

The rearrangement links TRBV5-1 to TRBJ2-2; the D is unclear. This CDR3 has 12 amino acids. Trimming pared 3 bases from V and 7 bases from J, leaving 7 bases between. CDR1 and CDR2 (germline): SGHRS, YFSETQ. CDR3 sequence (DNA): TGCGCCAGCAGCTCAGTCGGCGGGGAGCTGTTTTTT. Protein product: CASSSVGGELFF.

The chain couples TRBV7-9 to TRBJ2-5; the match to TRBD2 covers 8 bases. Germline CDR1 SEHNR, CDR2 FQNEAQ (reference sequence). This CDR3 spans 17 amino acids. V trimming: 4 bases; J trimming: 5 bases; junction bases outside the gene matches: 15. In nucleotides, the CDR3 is TGTGCCAGCAGCTCCCCGATGACCCGGACTAGCTGGGAGACCCAGTACTTC. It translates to CASSSPMTRTSWETQYF.

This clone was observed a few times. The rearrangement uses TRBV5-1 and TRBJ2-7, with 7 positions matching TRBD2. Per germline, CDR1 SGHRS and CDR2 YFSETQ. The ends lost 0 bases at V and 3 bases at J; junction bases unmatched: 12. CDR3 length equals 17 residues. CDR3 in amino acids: CASSLEFSGLGIYEQYF. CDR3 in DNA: TGCGCCAGCAGCTTGGAGTTTTCCGGACTAGGGATCTACGAGCAGTACTTC.

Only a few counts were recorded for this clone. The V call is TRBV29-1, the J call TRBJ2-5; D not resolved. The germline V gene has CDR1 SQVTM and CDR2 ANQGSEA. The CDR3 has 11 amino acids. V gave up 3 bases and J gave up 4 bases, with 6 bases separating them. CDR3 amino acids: CSVENAETQYF. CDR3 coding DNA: TGCAGCGTTGAGAACGCAGAGACCCAGTACTTC.

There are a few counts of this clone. CDR3 sequence reads: CASNRGNEKLFF. CDR3 sequence (DNA): TGTGCCAGCAATAGGGGCAACGAAAAACTGTTTTTT. J is TRBJ1-4 and V is TRBV13; a possible D gene is TRBD1 (5 bases). Germline lookup yields CDR1 PRHDT and CDR2 FYEKMQ (reference sequence). CDR3 size: 12 residues. V was pared by 7 bases and J by 8 bases, with 11 bases between.